A single T cell receptor (beta chain) is shown here with its context. The antigen is not known. Using immunoSEQ multiplex PCR, the repertoire was profiled, and TCRdb retains in-frame clones only, with some absent. Of roughly 160,000 clones listed, about four fifths were seen once; the top ten hold 2% to 2.5%. These data are taken from a study of cytotoxic CD8 clonotypes in ibrutinib-treated CLL. About the study: Partial responses numbered some 25 and complete responses 2; after a median about 74 months, 14 stayed remitted and about twelve progressed. After treatment lasting a median roughly 12 months, range 6 to 36, response samples were collected. Samples yielded averages of 200,000 to 300,000 productive templates and roughly 91,000 productive rearrangements. Study-wide results and limits: Baseline levels were approached again at progression, after clonality had risen at ibrutinib response.

The V gene's germline CDR1 is KGHSH and CDR2 LQKENI. CDR3 size: 15 residues. The V gene lost 6 bases and the J gene lost 6 bases, with 18 bases spanning the gap. This sequence joins TRBV18 and TRBJ1-5, with D possibly matching TRBD1 (6 bases). The sequences come from PBMCs, collected after 12 months of ibrutinib treatment. This clonotype was obtained from a human donor with chronic lymphocytic leukemia. CDR3 residues: CASSLSTGSVQPQHF. Here the CDR3 DNA reads TGTGCCAGCTCCCTTTCCACAGGGAGTGTTCAGCCCCAGCATTTT.